A selection of T cell receptor beta chains follows, all from one sample in a study of blood T cell repertoires in COVID-19. Clones were read by immunoSEQ multiplex PCR, and TCRdb kept only the in-frame ones, dropping some. The sample records 250,000 or so clones, approximately 81% being singletons. Sequences were obtained from PBMCs or T cells enriched from blood (not recorded which). These receptors came from a woman in her forties or fifties who had been exposed to COVID-19. CDR3s include the opening cysteine and the closing phenylalanine or tryptophan. Fields, in order: CDR3 protein, CDR3 DNA, J gene, V gene, clone size, D gene. D genes are given only for firm matches. Clone size is given for some rows only: seen once, a few or many times, or a class if the clone is expanded.

CASSDRVNTEAFF,TGTGCCAGCAGTGACAGGGTAAACACTGAAGCTTTCTTT,TRBJ1-1,TRBV12-3/TRBV12-4,NA,TRBD1
CASSLAGQGSYGYTF,TGTGCCAGCAGCTTAGCTGGTCAAGGGAGCTATGGCTACACCTTC,TRBJ1-2,TRBV7-2,NA,NA
CASRGAGLASYEQYF,TGCGCCAGCAGAGGAGCGGGACTGGCCTCCTACGAGCAGTACTTC,TRBJ2-7,TRBV5-1,NA,TRBD2
CASSSDRENQPQHF,TGTGCCAGCTCATCAGACAGGGAGAATCAGCCCCAGCATTTT,TRBJ1-5,TRBV18,NA,TRBD1
CASSLPTSGGATGELFF,TGTGCCAGTAGTTTACCGACTAGCGGGGGGGCAACCGGGGAGCTGTTTTTT,TRBJ2-2,TRBV19,NA,TRBD2
CASSPDSYGYTF,TGTGCCAGCAGTCCCGACAGCTATGGCTACACCTTC,TRBJ1-2,TRBV12-3/TRBV12-4,once,NA
CASSFNTNEKLFF,TGTGCCAGCAGCTTCAATACTAATGAAAAACTGTTTTTT,TRBJ1-4,TRBV5-4,NA,NA
CASGTEVLYGYTF,TGTGCCAGCGGGACAGAAGTTCTCTATGGCTACACCTTC,TRBJ1-2,TRBV2,NA,TRBD1
CASSLRQAQETQYF,TGCGCCAGCAGCTTGAGGCAGGCCCAAGAGACCCAGTACTTC,TRBJ2-5,TRBV5-1,NA,NA
CASSINTGAGNTEAFF,TGTGCCAGCTCAATAAATACAGGGGCCGGAAACACTGAAGCTTTCTTT,TRBJ1-1,TRBV18,NA,TRBD1
CASSSTRDSLYEQYF,TGTGCCAGCAGCTCCACCCGGGACAGCCTCTACGAGCAGTACTTC,TRBJ2-7,TRBV7-9,few,TRBD1
CASSPGGGAFNYGYTF,TGTGCCAGCTCACCAGGAGGAGGGGCCTTTAACTATGGCTACACCTTC,TRBJ1-2,TRBV18,NA,NA
CASSFREDGYTF,TGTGCCAGCAGTTTTCGGGAGGATGGCTACACCTTC,TRBJ1-2,TRBV28,NA,NA
CASSPLGGADSYEKLFF,TGTGCCAGCTCACCACTCGGTGGGGCAGACAGTTACGAAAAACTGTTTTTT,TRBJ1-4,TRBV18,NA,NA
CATSAQTGELFF,TGTGCCACCAGTGCACAGACCGGGGAGCTGTTTTTT,TRBJ2-2,TRBV24-1,NA,NA
CASSFRTGVGETQYF,TGTGCCAGCAGTTTTCGGACAGGGGTAGGAGAGACCCAGTACTTC,TRBJ2-5,TRBV6-5,NA,TRBD1
CASSQSSGAEEQFF,TGCGCCAGCAGCCAATCCAGCGGGGCGGAAGAGCAGTTCTTC,TRBJ2-1,TRBV4-1,NA,TRBD2
CASIDLPMSEAFF,TGTGCCAGTATCGATCTACCGATGAGTGAAGCTTTCTTT,TRBJ1-1,TRBV19,NA,NA
CASSLPPGDGYTF,TGTGCCAGCAGCCTTCCCCCGGGGGATGGCTACACCTTC,TRBJ1-2,TRBV3-1/TRBV3-2,NA,NA
CASSPSQGPEETQYF,TGTGCCAGCTCACCATCCCAGGGCCCGGAAGAGACCCAGTACTTC,TRBJ2-5,TRBV18,NA,NA
CASGGDRGFVEAFF,TGTGCTAGTGGGGGGGACAGGGGATTTGTTGAAGCTTTCTTT,TRBJ1-1,TRBV12-5,NA,TRBD1
CASSLTTGGSEKLFF,TGTGCCAGCAGCCTAACGACAGGGGGCTCAGAAAAACTGTTTTTT,TRBJ1-4,TRBV7-2,NA,TRBD1
CASSLGTAAYEQYF,TGTGCCAGCAGCTTAGGGACAGCCGCCTACGAGCAGTACTTC,TRBJ2-7,TRBV7-8,few,NA
CASSEPASGEKLFF,TGTGCCAGCAGTGAGCCCGCCAGTGGTGAAAAACTGTTTTTT,TRBJ1-4,TRBV6-1,NA,NA
CASTLAGEGYQPQHF,TGTGCCAGTACCCTAGCTGGAGAGGGATACCAGCCCCAGCATTTT,TRBJ1-5,TRBV19,NA,NA
CASSQQRGGTGELFF,TGTGCCAGCAGCCAGCAGCGGGGGGGGACCGGGGAGCTGTTTTTT,TRBJ2-2,TRBV4-2,NA,TRBD2
CASSLPGGASRDDQETQYF,TGTGCCAGCAGCTTACCAGGGGGCGCCTCCCGGGATGACCAAGAGACCCAGTACTTC,TRBJ2-5,TRBV7-2,NA,TRBD1
CASSLGPVAEAFF,TGTGCCAGCAGCTTGGGTCCAGTGGCTGAAGCTTTCTTT,TRBJ1-1,TRBV5-5,NA,NA
CSASRDRAEKLFF,TGCAGCGCCTCCCGGGACAGGGCTGAAAAACTGTTTTTT,TRBJ1-4,TRBV29-1,NA,TRBD1
CASVNSGAGDTQYF,TGTGCCAGCGTAAATAGCGGGGCCGGGGATACGCAGTATTTT,TRBJ2-3,TRBV2,NA,TRBD2
CASSPSTDYGYTF,TGTGCCAGCAGTCCATCGACTGACTATGGCTACACCTTC,TRBJ1-2,TRBV28,NA,NA
CAISERGGRSTDTQYF,TGTGCCATCAGTGAACGGGGGGGACGGAGCACAGATACGCAGTATTTT,TRBJ2-3,TRBV10-3,NA,TRBD2
CASSLFQPGDEKLFF,TGTGCCAGCAGTTTGTTCCAGCCAGGGGATGAAAAACTGTTTTTT,TRBJ1-4,TRBV28,NA,NA
CASRLAGTDTQYF,TGTGCCAGCAGACTAGCGGGCACAGATACGCAGTATTTT,TRBJ2-3,TRBV3-1/TRBV3-2,NA,TRBD2
CASSSTGGRSQPQHF,TGTGCCAGCAGCTCGACAGGGGGCAGGAGTCAGCCCCAGCATTTT,TRBJ1-5,TRBV28,NA,TRBD1
CASSRDSNYGYTF,TGCGCCAGCAGCCGGGACTCTAACTATGGCTACACCTTC,TRBJ1-2,TRBV5-1,NA,NA
CATNAGGPGGTGELFF,TGTGCCACTAACGCAGGGGGCCCGGGGGGCACCGGGGAGCTGTTTTTT,TRBJ2-2,TRBV25-1,many,NA
CASSRQGRTSNQPQHF,TGTGCCAGTAGTAGACAGGGAAGGACTAGCAATCAGCCCCAGCATTTT,TRBJ1-5,TRBV19,few,TRBD1
CASSPGGSNYGYTF,TGTGCCAGCAGCCCCGGCGGGTCTAACTATGGCTACACCTTC,TRBJ1-2,TRBV6-5,NA,NA
CASSSGTNTGELFF,TGTGCCAGCAGCTCAGGAACTAACACCGGGGAGCTGTTTTTT,TRBJ2-2,TRBV7-8,NA,NA
CASSYDSSLRTDTQYF,TGTGCCAGCAGTTACGACTCGAGCCTCCGCACAGATACGCAGTATTTT,TRBJ2-3,TRBV6-2/TRBV6-3,NA,NA